The present entry profiles one T cell receptor beta chain with its context. The junction departs from the called germline gene at one end, perhaps through a read error. The data derive from a study of cytomegalovirus exposure and HLA in healthy donors. Study-wide background: Later analysis reported that the approximately 110 validation repertoires shared the platform of the roughly 630 first-cohort repertoires.

The table came from immunoSEQ multiplex PCR; TCRdb's copy has only in-frame clones and leaves some out. The sample includes about 73,000 clones, roughly 95% of them seen just once. This TCR was sampled from a man aged 18-30 years in good health and CMV-seronegative. The specimen was PBMCs.

The chain's CDR3 is CASSPGTANEKLFF. CDR3 DNA sequence: TGTGCCAGCTCACCCGGGACAGCTAACGAAAAACTGTTTTTT. The rearrangement joins TRBV18 to TRBJ1-4, with 7 bases matching TRBD1. Per the germline V gene, CDR1 is KGHSH and CDR2 is LQKENI. The CDR3 sequence is 14 residues long.